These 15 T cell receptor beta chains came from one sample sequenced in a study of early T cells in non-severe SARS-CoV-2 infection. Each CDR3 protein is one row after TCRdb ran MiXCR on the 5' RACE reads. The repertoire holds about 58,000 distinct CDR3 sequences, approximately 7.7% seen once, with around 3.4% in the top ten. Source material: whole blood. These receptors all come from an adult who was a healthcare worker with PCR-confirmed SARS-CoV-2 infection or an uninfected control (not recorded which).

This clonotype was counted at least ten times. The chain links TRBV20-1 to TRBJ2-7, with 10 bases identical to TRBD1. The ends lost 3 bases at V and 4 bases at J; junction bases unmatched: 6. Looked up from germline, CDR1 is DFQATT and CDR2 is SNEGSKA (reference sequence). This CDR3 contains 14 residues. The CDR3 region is CSARGDRGGYEQYF. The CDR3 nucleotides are TGCAGTGCTAGGGGGGACAGGGGAGGGTACGAGCAGTACTTC.

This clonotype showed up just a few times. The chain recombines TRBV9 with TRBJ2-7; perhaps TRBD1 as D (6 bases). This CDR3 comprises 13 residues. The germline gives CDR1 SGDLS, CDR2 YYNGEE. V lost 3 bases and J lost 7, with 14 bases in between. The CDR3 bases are TGTGCCAGCAGCGGGGGCCCCAGGGGAGAGCAGTACTTC. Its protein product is CASSGGPRGEQYF.

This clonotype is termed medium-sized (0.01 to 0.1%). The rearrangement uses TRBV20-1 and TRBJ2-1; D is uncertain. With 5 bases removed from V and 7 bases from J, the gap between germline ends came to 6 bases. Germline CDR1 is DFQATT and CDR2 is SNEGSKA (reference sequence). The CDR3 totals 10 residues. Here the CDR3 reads CSALRNEQFF. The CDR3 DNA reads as TGCAGTGCTCTCCGTAATGAGCAGTTCTTC.

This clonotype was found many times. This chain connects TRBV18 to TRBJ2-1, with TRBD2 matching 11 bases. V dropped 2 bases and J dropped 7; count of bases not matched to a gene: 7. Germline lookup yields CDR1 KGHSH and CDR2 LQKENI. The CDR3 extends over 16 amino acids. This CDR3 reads CASSPGTSGRRNEQFF. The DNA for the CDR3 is TGTGCCAGCTCACCAGGAACTAGCGGGAGACGGAATGAGCAGTTCTTC.

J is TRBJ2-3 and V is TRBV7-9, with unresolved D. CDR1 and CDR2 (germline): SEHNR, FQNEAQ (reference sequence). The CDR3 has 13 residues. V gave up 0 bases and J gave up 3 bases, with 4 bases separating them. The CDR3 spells CASSLAATDTQYF. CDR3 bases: TGTGCCAGCAGCTTAGCGGCTACAGATACGCAGTATTTT.

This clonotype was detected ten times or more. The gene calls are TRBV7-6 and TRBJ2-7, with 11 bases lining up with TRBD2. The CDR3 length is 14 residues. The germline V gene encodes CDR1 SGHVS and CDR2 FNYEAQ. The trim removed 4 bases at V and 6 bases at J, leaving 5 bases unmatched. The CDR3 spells CASSSTGTSGEQYF. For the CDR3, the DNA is TGTGCCAGCAGCTCCACCGGGACTAGCGGCGAGCAGTACTTC.

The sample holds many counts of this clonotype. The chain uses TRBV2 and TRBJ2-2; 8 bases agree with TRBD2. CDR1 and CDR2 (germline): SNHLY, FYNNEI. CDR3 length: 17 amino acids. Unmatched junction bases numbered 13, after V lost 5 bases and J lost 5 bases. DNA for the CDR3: TGTGCCAGCAGTAAATCGGGAGGGCCGGAGTCGACCGGGGAGCTGTTTTTT. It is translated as CASSKSGGPESTGELFF.

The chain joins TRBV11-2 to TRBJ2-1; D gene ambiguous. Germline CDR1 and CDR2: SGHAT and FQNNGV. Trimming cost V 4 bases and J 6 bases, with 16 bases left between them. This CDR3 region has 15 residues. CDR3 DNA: TGTGCCAGCAGCTCCGTGGCGGTCTTCAGCAATGAGCAGTTCTTC. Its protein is CASSSVAVFSNEQFF.

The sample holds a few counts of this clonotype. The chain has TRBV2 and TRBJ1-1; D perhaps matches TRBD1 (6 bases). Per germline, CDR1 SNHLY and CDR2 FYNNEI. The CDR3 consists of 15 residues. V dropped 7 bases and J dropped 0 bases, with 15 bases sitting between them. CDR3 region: CASTGTGAMNTEAFF. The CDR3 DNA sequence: TGTGCCAGCACTGGAACGGGGGCCATGAACACTGAAGCTTTCTTT. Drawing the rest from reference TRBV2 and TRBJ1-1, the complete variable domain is EPEVTQTPSHQVTQMGQEVILRCVPISNHLYFYWYRQILGQKVEFLVSFYNNEISEKSEIFDDQFSVERPDGSNFTLKIRSTKLEDSAMYFCASTGTGAMNTEAFFGQGTRLTVV.

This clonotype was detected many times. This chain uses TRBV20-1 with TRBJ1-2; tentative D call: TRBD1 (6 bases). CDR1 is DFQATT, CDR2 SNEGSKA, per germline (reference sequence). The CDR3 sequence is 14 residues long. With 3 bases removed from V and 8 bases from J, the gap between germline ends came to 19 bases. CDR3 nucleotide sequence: TGCAGTGCTAGCCGTAGATCGGGGGCGAGGGGCTACACCTTC. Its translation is CSASRRSGARGYTF.

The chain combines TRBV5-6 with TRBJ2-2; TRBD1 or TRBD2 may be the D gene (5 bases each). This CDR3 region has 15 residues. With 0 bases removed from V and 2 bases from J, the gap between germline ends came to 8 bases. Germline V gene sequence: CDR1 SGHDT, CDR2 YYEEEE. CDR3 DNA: TGTGCCAGCAGCTTGGTGGGGGTTAACACCGGGGAGCTGTTTTTT. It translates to CASSLVGVNTGELFF.

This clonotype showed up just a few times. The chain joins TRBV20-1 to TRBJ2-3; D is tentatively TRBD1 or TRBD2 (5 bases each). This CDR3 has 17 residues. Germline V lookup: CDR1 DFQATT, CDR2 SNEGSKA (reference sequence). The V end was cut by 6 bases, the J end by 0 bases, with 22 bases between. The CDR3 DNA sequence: TGCAGTGCCCCCTCCTGGGAAGGGACCTATAGCACAGATACGCAGTATTTT. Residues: CSAPSWEGTYSTDTQYF.

The CDR3 DNA reads TGCGCCAGCAGCTTGGAGGGCCATGAGACCCAGTACTTC. Protein product: CASSLEGHETQYF. The chain recombines TRBV5-1 with TRBJ2-5; D call uncertain. There are 13 residues in the CDR3. Trimming took 0 bases from V and 5 from J, leaving 8 bases between them. The germline V gene has CDR1 SGHRS and CDR2 YFSETQ.

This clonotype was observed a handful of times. The CDR3 reads CAWTSPLAGEGNEQFF. For the CDR3, the DNA is TGTGCCTGGACCTCGCCTCTAGCGGGAGAAGGCAATGAGCAGTTCTTC. The chain carries TRBV30 and TRBJ2-1, with 10 bases identical to TRBD2. The CDR3 loop spans 16 amino acids. Trimming at V came to 4 bases and at J to 6 bases, leaving 12 bases not matched to a gene. The germline CDR1 and CDR2 sequences are GTSNPN and SVGIG (reference sequence).

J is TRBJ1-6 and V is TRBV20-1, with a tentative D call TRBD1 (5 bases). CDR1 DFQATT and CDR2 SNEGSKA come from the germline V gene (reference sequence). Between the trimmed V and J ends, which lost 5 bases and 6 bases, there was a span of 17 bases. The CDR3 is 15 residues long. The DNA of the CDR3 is TGCAGTGCTCTACTCAACCGGGGCCTTAATTCACCCCTCCACTTT. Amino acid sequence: CSALLNRGLNSPLHF.